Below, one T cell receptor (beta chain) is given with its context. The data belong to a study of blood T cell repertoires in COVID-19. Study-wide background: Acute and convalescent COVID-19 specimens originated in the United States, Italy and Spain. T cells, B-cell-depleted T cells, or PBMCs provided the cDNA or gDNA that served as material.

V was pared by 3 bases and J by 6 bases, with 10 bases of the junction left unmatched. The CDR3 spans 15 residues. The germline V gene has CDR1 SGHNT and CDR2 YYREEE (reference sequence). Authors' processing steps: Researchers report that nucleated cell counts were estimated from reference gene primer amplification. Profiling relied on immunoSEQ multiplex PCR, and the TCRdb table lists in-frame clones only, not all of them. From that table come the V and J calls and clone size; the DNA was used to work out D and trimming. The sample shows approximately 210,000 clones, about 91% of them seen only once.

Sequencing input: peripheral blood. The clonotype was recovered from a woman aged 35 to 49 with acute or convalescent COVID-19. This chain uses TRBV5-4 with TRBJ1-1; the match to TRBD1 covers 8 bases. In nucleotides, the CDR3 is TGTGCCAGCAGCTCCCCCGGGACAGGAATACCTGAAGCTTTCTTT. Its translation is CASSSPGTGIPEAFF.